These 21 T cell receptor beta chains originate from one sample sequenced in a study of T cells in Graves' hyperthyroidism and ophthalmopathy. Amplification yielded TCR beta CDR3 regions, with RNA transcripts as the source. The primer set for the first-round RT-PCR of the TCR CDR3 was HTBI. From the multiplex PCR reads, TCRdb called clonotypes with MiXCR, one entry per CDR3 protein. The data show over 150,000 distinct CDR3 sequences, roughly 17% seen once. Specimen: blood. The receptors stem from a woman in her forties or fifties with Graves' hyperthyroidism.

In this sample, this clonotype turned up a few times. J is TRBJ1-3 and V is TRBV30; D not certain. The length of the CDR3 is 11 residues. Deletions cut 0 bases from V and 4 bases from J, with 1 base between. Germline CDR1 and CDR2: GTSNPN and SVGIG (reference sequence). The CDR3 nucleotides read TGTGCCTGGAGTGTAGGAAACACCATATATTTT. It encodes CAWSVGNTIYF.

With respect to this clonotype: A read error may be the cause here, since a much bigger clone is one base away. J is TRBJ2-5 and V is TRBV11-2; the match to TRBD2 covers 9 bases. The ends lost 5 bases at V and 5 bases at J; junction bases unmatched: 12. CDR1 is SGHAT and CDR2 is FQNNGV in the germline V gene. The length of the CDR3 is 16 residues. CDR3 coding DNA: TGTGCCAGCAGCCGCCCCCCAGCGGGAGGAACTGAGACCCAGTACTTC. Protein: CASSRPPAGGTETQYF.

V is TRBV7-2 and J is TRBJ2-3, with 11 bases matching TRBD2. J was trimmed by 1 base and V by 5 bases; bases with no gene match: 5. The CDR3 is made up of 16 amino acids. Germline V gene lookup returns CDR1 SGHTA and CDR2 FQGNSA. This chain's CDR3 is CASSPPGLAGTDTQYF. For the CDR3, the DNA is TGTGCCAGCAGCCCTCCGGGACTAGCGGGCACAGATACGCAGTATTTT.

V gene TRBV27 combines with J gene TRBJ2-1, with 9 bases lining up with TRBD2. With V trimmed by 5 bases and J by 6 bases, 11 bases remained unmatched. The CDR3 has 16 residues. Germline CDR1 is MNHEY and CDR2 is SMNVEV (reference sequence). The CDR3 DNA reads TGTGCCAGCAGTCCTTATAGCGGGAGAGCATTCAATGAGCAGTTCTTC. Amino acid sequence: CASSPYSGRAFNEQFF.

This clonotype was detected many times. The J gene is TRBJ2-5, the V gene TRBV20-1, with D perhaps matching TRBD1 (5 bases). This CDR3 has 15 amino acids. Germline-derived CDR1 and CDR2 are DFQATT and SNEGSKA (reference sequence). The V and J ends lost 5 bases and 0 bases respectively, with 16 bases between them. This CDR3 is CSALDSVRYQETQYF. The CDR3 DNA follows: TGCAGTGCTCTCGACAGTGTCCGGTACCAAGAGACCCAGTACTTC.

This clonotype was detected many times. The chain uses TRBV24-1 and TRBJ2-7, with TRBD1 matching 11 bases. J lost 5 bases, V lost 3 bases, and 2 bases had no gene match. CDR1 and CDR2 (germline): KGHDR, SFDVKD. The CDR3 totals 14 residues. The CDR3 DNA is TGTGCCACCAGTGATCGGGACAGGGGGGACGAGCAGTACTTC. Encoded protein: CATSDRDRGDEQYF.

The rearrangement links TRBV4-2 to TRBJ1-1; 7 bases align to TRBD1. The CDR3 has 13 residues. The ends lost 8 bases at V and 1 base at J; junction bases unmatched: 4. CDR1 LGHNA and CDR2 YNFKEQ come from the germline V gene. The CDR3 loop is CASHGTANTEAFF. The CDR3 DNA follows: TGTGCCAGCCACGGGACAGCGAACACTGAAGCTTTCTTT.

A few counts support this clonotype. This chain uses TRBV24-1 with TRBJ1-5; a weak D match, TRBD1 (5 bases). The CDR3 length is 15 residues. V was cut by 3 bases and J by 1 base, with 9 bases left in between. CDR1 is KGHDR and CDR2 is SFDVKD in the germline V gene. DNA for the CDR3: TGTGCCACCAGTGATCTGGGGGGGAGCAATCAGCCCCAGCATTTT. It translates to CATSDLGGSNQPQHF.

There are many counts of this clonotype. V is TRBV6-1 and J is TRBJ1-1; D perhaps matches TRBD1 (6 bases). The CDR3 extends over 14 amino acids. Germline CDR1 and CDR2: MNHNS and SASEGT. Trimming shortened V by 3 bases and J by 2 bases, and 10 bases separated the two germline ends. The CDR3 coding sequence is TGTGCCAGCAGTGAGCTGACAGGTAACACTGAAGCTTTCTTT. Its protein product is CASSELTGNTEAFF.

This clonotype was counted a few times. This chain connects TRBV2 to TRBJ2-1; no reliable D call. Trimming removed 7 bases from V and 5 bases from J, with 6 bases in between. The CDR3 covers 11 residues. Per germline, CDR1 SNHLY and CDR2 FYNNEI. CDR3 region: CASTRNNEQFF. In DNA form, the CDR3 reads TGTGCCAGCACCCGGAACAATGAGCAGTTCTTC. Complete variable domain (other parts from reference TRBV2 and TRBJ2-1): EPEVTQTPSHQVTQMGQEVILRCVPISNHLYFYWYRQILGQKVEFLVSFYNNEISEKSEIFDDQFSVERPDGSNFTLKIRSTKLEDSAMYFCASTRNNEQFFGPGTRLTVL.

This clonotype has a count of ten or more. The chain employs TRBV20-1 and TRBJ1-2; D possibly corresponds to TRBD1 (6 bases). Between the trimmed V and J ends, which lost 6 bases and 13 bases, there was a span of 24 bases. Looked up from germline, CDR1 is DFQATT and CDR2 is SNEGSKA (reference sequence). CDR3 size: 13 residues. The chain's CDR3 is CSALQGQAYLGTF. The CDR3 nucleotides are TGCAGTGCCCTCCAGGGGCAGGCGTACTTAGGCACCTTC.

This clonotype came up many times. The V call is TRBV29-1, the J call TRBJ2-7; D is undetermined. CDR1 and CDR2 from the germline V gene are SQVTM and ANQGSEA. This CDR3 spans 12 amino acids. Trimming took off 4 bases at V and 6 bases at J, with 13 bases between the two ends. This chain's CDR3 is CSVADHSPEQYF. The CDR3 bases are TGCAGCGTTGCGGACCACTCCCCCGAGCAGTACTTC.

This clonotype was counted only a few times. J is TRBJ1-1 and V is TRBV9; tentative D call: TRBD1 (5 bases). The CDR3 contains 18 residues. Per germline, CDR1 SGDLS and CDR2 YYNGEE. V was clipped by 4 bases and J by 1 base, with 23 bases between them. The CDR3 sequence: CASSSTSGPPIWNTEAFF. The CDR3 DNA is TGTGCCAGCAGCTCTACCTCGGGACCCCCCATATGGAACACTGAAGCTTTCTTT.

The chain links TRBV5-1 to TRBJ1-4, with 7 bases fitting TRBD1. Unmatched junction bases numbered 6, after V lost 4 bases and J lost 0 bases. Germline CDR1 reads SGHRS; CDR2 reads YFSETQ. CDR3 length: 16 amino acids. The CDR3 spells CASSIGTDATNEKLFF. The CDR3 DNA reads as TGCGCCAGCAGCATCGGGACAGACGCAACTAATGAAAAACTGTTTTTT.

This chain joins TRBV5-6 and TRBJ1-2; unclear D gene. The CDR3 loop spans 15 amino acids. The V gene lost 1 base and the J gene lost 3 bases, with 13 bases spanning the gap. The V gene's germline CDR1 is SGHDT and CDR2 YYEEEE. CDR3 nucleotide sequence: TGTGCCAGCAGCTTGCCCTTCGCGACGGACTATGGCTACACCTTC. Translating gives CASSLPFATDYGYTF. The full variable domain, with the rest looked up from reference TRBV5-6 and TRBJ1-2, is DAGVTQSPTHLIKTRGQQVTLRCSPKSGHDTVSWYQQALGQGPQFIFQYYEEEERQRGNFPDRFSGHQFPNYSSELNVNALLLGDSALYLCASSLPFATDYGYTFGSGTRLTVV.

This clonotype has a count of ten or more. This chain joins TRBV7-8 and TRBJ1-2; 7 positions agree with TRBD1. CDR3 length: 13 residues. Germline V gives CDR1 SGHVS, CDR2 FQNEAQ. After removal of 5 bases from V and 6 bases from J, the junction contained 6 bases not matched to a gene. In DNA, the CDR3 is TGTGCCAGCAGCCTCGGGACAGCTGATGGCTACACCTTC. The encoded protein is CASSLGTADGYTF.

CDR3 sequence reads: CASGITIGELFF. For the CDR3, the DNA is TGTGCCAGCGGGATCACCATTGGGGAGCTGTTTTTT. The genes are TRBV11-1 and TRBJ2-2, with D uncertain. The V and J ends lost 8 bases and 8 bases respectively, with 12 bases between them. This CDR3 contains 12 residues. Germline V gene data show CDR1 as SGHAT and CDR2 as FQDESV (reference sequence).

This clonotype has more than one count but fewer than ten. The rearrangement uses TRBV6-5 and TRBJ2-3; either TRBD1 or TRBD2 may supply D (5 bases each). Per germline, CDR1 MNHEY and CDR2 SVGAGI. This CDR3 has 15 residues. V lost 2 bases and J 5 bases, leaving 14 bases between the germline ends. The DNA for the CDR3 is TGTGCCAGCAGTTACGCGCGCGAGAGGGGAGATACGCAGTATTTT. The encoded protein is CASSYARERGDTQYF.

This clonotype was observed a handful of times. V is TRBV5-1 and J is TRBJ1-1; no definite D call. Germline loops: CDR1 SGHRS, CDR2 YFSETQ. CDR3 length: 11 amino acids. V was trimmed by 3 bases and J by 6 bases, leaving 6 bases between them. This chain's CDR3 is CASSSYAEAFF. CDR3 nucleotides: TGCGCCAGCAGCTCGTACGCTGAAGCTTTCTTT.

This clonotype was observed many times. CDR3 DNA sequence: TGTGCCAGCAGTGTGGACCTGACCGGGGAGCTGTTTTTT. Amino acid sequence: CASSVDLTGELFF. V and J are TRBV2 and TRBJ2-2; D call uncertain. Trimming shortened V by 4 bases and J by 5 bases, and 8 bases separated the two germline ends. The germline V gene encodes CDR1 SNHLY and CDR2 FYNNEI. CDR3 length: 13 amino acids. The whole variable domain, remainder taken from reference TRBV2 and TRBJ2-2, is EPEVTQTPSHQVTQMGQEVILRCVPISNHLYFYWYRQILGQKVEFLVSFYNNEISEKSEIFDDQFSVERPDGSNFTLKIRSTKLEDSAMYFCASSVDLTGELFFGEGSRLTVL.

The chain carries TRBV10-3 and TRBJ1-1, with 7 positions matching TRBD1. The V segment lost 2 bases and the J segment 4 bases; nucleotides outside the gene matches: 7. The V gene's germline CDR1 is ENHRY and CDR2 SYGVKD. The CDR3 sequence is 15 residues long. CDR3 coding DNA: TGTGCCATCAGTGAGGACACAGGGGTGGCCACTGAAGCTTTCTTT. It yields the protein CAISEDTGVATEAFF.